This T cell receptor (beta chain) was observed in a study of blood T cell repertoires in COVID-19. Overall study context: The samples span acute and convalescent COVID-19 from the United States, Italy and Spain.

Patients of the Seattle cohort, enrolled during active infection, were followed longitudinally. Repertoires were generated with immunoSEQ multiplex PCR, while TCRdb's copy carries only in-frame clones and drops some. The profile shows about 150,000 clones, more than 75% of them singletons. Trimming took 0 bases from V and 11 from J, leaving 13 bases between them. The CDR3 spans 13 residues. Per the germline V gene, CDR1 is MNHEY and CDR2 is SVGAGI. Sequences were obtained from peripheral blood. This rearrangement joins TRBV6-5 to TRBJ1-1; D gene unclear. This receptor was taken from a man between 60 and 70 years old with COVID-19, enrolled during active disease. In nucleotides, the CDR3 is TGTGCCAGCAGTTACTCGACGCTTGGAGAGGCTTTCTTT. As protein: CASSYSTLGEAFF.